The T cell receptor beta chain described here comes from a study of blood T cell repertoires in COVID-19. In the study overall: Material from acute and convalescent COVID-19 was sourced from the United States, Italy and Spain. T cells, B-cell-depleted T cells, or PBMCs supplied cDNA or gDNA.

Germline assignment: CDR1 GTSNPN and CDR2 SVGIG (reference sequence). Trimming cost V 2 bases and J 2 bases, with 12 bases left between them. There are 15 residues in the CDR3. Original methodology: Estimated nucleated cell counts came from reference gene primer amplification. Profiling relied on immunoSEQ multiplex PCR, and the TCRdb table lists in-frame clones only, not all of them. V and J calls and clone size are given by that table; D and trimming were obtained from the DNA. The sample holds over 55,000 clones; around 87% are singletons and the top ten take about 5.7%. The V call is TRBV30, the J call TRBJ2-2; D gene uncertain. Source material: peripheral blood. The origin of this receptor is a man aged 50 or older with active COVID-19. CDR3 sequence reads: CAWSTWADNTGELFF. CDR3 in DNA: TGTGCCTGGAGTACCTGGGCAGATAACACCGGGGAGCTGTTTTTT.